This TCR beta chain came from a study of T cell changes during pregnancy in multiple sclerosis. V lost 7 bases to trimming and J lost 9 bases, with 13 bases between them. CDR3 length: 12 amino acids. Germline CDR1 and CDR2: MDHEN and SYDVKM. Only in-frame clones appear in the TCRdb table, and some are missing; sequencing was by immunoSEQ multiplex PCR. The table lists 60,000 or so clones, just over 90% of them singletons. V and J are TRBV28 and TRBJ2-1; weak D call: TRBD2 (6 bases). This receptor was identified in a female donor with multiple sclerosis, enrolled in a pregnancy study. Sequenced material: CD4+ T cells from peripheral blood mononuclear cells, taken before pregnancy. CDR3 coding DNA: TGTGCCAGCACGTGGCGGCGGGGTGAGCAGTTCTTC. It translates to CASTWRRGEQFF.